This T cell receptor (beta chain) emerged from a study of blood T cell repertoires in COVID-19 (dated by TCRdb to 2020 to 2022). About the full investigation: The collaborator samples originated in the United States, Italy and Spain and spanned the acute and convalescent phases of COVID-19. The prospective study material was composed of cDNA or gDNA derived from T cells, B-cell-depleted T cells, or PBMCs. Deeply sampled blood TCRbeta repertoires from subjects exposed to, actively infected with, or recovered from COVID-19 were included in the dataset. The repertoires were made available in a free public database intended to serve as a resource for research on the immune response to SARS-CoV-2. The samples were drawn from the first 160 participants of the ongoing ImmuneRACE study and from 1,254 subjects provided by 6 global collaborators. Sample metadata almost always included a de-identified subject ID, COVID-19 status, age in years and sex. Where HLA class I and class II types were available, the types were taken from metadata supplied by the sample provider, not from assay-based typing.

Ends trimmed: V by 0 bases, J by 5 bases; bases unmatched to a gene: 8. The CDR3 runs 16 residues from the cysteine to the phenylalanine. This entry keeps only the CDR3 DNA: 48 bases, framed from base 1. The CDR1 and CDR2 encoded by the germline V gene are MNHEY and SVGAGI. General study outcomes and caveats: The amount of clinical and demographic metadata varied by source and participant and was provided uncurated.

Note on this clone: Its antigen remains undetermined. Base-call qualities are not available, and no considerably larger clone is one nucleotide away.

Participants in the prospective study were aged 18 to 89 years, lived in under 30 United States geographic areas, and enrolled through a virtual design. In the prospective study, cohorts were assigned on the basis of participant-reported clinical history obtained from a screening survey and a study questionnaire. ImmuneRACE Cohort 3 recovered participants were defined by two consecutive negative NP/OP PCR tests, healthcare professional clearance, or symptom resolution. Each participant in the prospective study had whole blood, serum and a nasopharyngeal or oropharyngeal swab collected by mobile phlebotomists. Over an approximately two-month period, participants in the prospective study had the option of providing additional blood draws and questionnaires. Before DNA extraction, prospective study blood samples were shipped either frozen or at room temperature. The immunoSEQ Assay, a bias-controlled multiplex PCR, was used to amplify TCRbeta CDR3 regions from genomic DNA. For the original study's pipeline: Nucleated cell counts per sample were estimated from amplification of reference gene primers within the assay. To quantify the absolute abundance of each unique TCRbeta CDR3 rearrangement, sequence reads were collapsed and filtered. For each sample, productive Simpson clonality was calculated by taking the square root of Simpson's diversity index across productive rearrangements. Here the immuneACCESS table is served through TCRdb, limited to in-frame sequences with V and J called. Missing clones are a known gap in these copies; in checked studies unresolved V genes cover under half, and the rest lacks a known reason. V and J calls and clone size are copied from that table; D and trimming were computed from the DNA. The sample has 360,000 or so clones on record, roughly 90% of them singletons. The ten largest clones add up to approximately 3.1% of the sample.

Sequences were obtained from PBMCs or T cells enriched from blood (not recorded which). This clonotype was obtained from a woman in her 30s who had recovered from COVID-19. This sequence uses TRBV6-5 and TRBJ1-2; TRBD1 agrees with 8 junctional bases. The DNA sequence reads TGTGCCAGCAGTTACTCTCACGGACAGGGAGGTTATGGCTACACCTTC. Translated, it reads CASSYSHGQGGYGYTF.